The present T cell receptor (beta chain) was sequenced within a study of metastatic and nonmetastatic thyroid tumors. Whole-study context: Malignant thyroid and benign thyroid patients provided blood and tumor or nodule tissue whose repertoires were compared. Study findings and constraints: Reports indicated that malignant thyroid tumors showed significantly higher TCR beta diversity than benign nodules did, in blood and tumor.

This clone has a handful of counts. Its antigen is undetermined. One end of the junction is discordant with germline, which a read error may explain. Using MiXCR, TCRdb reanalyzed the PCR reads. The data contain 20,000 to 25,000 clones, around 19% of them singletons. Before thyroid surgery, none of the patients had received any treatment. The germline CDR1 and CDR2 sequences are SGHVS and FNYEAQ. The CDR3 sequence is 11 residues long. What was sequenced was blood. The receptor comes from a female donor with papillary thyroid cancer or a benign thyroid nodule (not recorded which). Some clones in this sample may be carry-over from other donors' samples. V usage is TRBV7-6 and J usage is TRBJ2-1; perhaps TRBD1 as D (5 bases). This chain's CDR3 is CASSPGNEKFF. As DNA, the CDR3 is TGTGCCAGCAGCCCAGGGAATGAGAAGTTCTTC.